The sequence of this T cell receptor (beta chain) was determined in a study of blood T cell repertoires in COVID-19. Study-level background: Specimens from acute and convalescent COVID-19 originated in the United States, Italy and Spain. PBMCs, B-cell-depleted T cells, or T cells provided the cDNA or gDNA that made up the material.

The ends were cut back, 7 bases at V and 4 bases at J, with 13 bases in the middle. Germline V gene data show CDR1 as LNHDA and CDR2 as SQIVND (reference sequence). This CDR3 is 14 amino acids long. Study processing details: Estimation of nucleated cell counts was performed using reference gene primer amplification. Data came from immunoSEQ multiplex PCR; TCRdb stores just in-frame clones and leaves some out. V and J calls and clone size are those listed in that table; D and trimming were worked out from the DNA. The data show approximately 200,000 clones, roughly 88% seen once. The sequenced material came from PBMCs or T cells enriched from blood (not recorded which). The rearrangement joins TRBV19 to TRBJ1-4; D possibly corresponds to TRBD1 (6 bases). The sequence was obtained from a woman in her thirties who had recovered from COVID-19. The chain's CDR3 is CASTGTPDNEKLFF. The DNA for the CDR3 is TGTGCCAGTACCGGGACACCAGATAATGAAAAACTGTTTTTT. Using reference TRBV19 and TRBJ1-4 for the parts outside the CDR3, the full variable domain is DGGITQSPKYLFRKEGQNVTLSCEQNLNHDAMYWYRQDPGQGLRLIYYSQIVNDFQKGDIAEGYSVSREKKESFPLTVTSAQKNPTAFYLCASTGTPDNEKLFFGSGTQLSVL.